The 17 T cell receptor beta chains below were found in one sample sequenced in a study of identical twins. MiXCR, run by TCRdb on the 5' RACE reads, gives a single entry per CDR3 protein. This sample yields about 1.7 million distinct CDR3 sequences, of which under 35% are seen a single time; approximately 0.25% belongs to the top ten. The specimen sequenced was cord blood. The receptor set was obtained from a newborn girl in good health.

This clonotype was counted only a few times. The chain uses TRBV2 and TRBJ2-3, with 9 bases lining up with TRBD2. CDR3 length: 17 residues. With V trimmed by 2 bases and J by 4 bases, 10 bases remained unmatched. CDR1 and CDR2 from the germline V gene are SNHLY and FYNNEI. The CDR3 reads CASSERREGFGPDTQYF. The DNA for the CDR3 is TGTGCCAGCAGTGAACGGCGGGAGGGCTTCGGTCCAGATACGCAGTATTTT.

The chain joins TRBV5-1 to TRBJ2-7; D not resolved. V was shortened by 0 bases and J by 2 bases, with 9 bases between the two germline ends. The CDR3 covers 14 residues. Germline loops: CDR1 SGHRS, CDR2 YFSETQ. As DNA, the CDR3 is TGCGCCAGCAGCTTGGGAGCTGCCCCCTACGAGCAGTACTTC. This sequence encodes CASSLGAAPYEQYF.

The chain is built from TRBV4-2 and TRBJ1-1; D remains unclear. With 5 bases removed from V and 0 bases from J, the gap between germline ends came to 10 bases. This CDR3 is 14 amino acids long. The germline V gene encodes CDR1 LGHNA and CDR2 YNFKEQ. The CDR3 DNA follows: TGTGCCAGCAGCAAAGCCACATTGAACACTGAAGCTTTCTTT. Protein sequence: CASSKATLNTEAFF.

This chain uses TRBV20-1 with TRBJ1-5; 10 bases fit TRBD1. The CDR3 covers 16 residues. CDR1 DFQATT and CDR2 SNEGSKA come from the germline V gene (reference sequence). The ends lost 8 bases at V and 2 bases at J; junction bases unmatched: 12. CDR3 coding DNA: TGCAGTACTCCGGGACAGGGGATGACAGGCAATCAGCCCCAGCATTTT. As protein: CSTPGQGMTGNQPQHF.

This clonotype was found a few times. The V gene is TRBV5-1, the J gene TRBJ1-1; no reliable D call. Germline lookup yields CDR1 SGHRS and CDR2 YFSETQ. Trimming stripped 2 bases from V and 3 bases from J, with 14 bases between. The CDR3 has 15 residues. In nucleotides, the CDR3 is TGCGCCAGCAGCTTTACGCAACCCGGGGACACTGAAGCTTTCTTT. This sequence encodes CASSFTQPGDTEAFF.

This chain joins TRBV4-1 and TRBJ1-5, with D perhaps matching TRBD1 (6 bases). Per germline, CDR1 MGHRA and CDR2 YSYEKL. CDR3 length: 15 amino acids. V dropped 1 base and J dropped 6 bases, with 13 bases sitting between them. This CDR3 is CASSQGTGRGQPQHF. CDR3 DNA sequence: TGCGCCAGCAGCCAAGGTACAGGGAGGGGTCAGCCCCAGCATTTT.

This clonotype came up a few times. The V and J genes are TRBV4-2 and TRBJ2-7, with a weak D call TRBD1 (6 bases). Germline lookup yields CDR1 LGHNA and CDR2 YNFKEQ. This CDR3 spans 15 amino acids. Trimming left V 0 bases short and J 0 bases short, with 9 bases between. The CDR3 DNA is TGTGCCAGCAGCCAAGATGGACAGAGCTCCTACGAGCAGTACTTC. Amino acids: CASSQDGQSSYEQYF.

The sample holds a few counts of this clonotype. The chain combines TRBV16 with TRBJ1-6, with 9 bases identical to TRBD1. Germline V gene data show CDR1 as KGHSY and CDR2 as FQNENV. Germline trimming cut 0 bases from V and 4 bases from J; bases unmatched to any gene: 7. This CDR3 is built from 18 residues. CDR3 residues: CASSQSLTGTGYNSPLHF. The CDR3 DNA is TGTGCCAGCAGCCAATCCCTAACCGGGACAGGGTATAATTCACCCCTCCACTTT. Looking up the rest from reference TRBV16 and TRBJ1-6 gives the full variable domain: GEEVAQTPKHLVRGEGQKAKLYCAPIKGHSYVFWYQQVLKNEFKFLISFQNENVFDETGMPKERFSAKCLPNSPCSLEIQATKLEDSAVYFCASSQSLTGTGYNSPLHFGNGTRLTVT.

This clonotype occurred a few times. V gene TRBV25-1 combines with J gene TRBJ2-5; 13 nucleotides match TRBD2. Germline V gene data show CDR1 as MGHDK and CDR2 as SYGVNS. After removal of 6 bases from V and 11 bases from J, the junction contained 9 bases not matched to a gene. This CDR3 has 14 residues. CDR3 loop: CASRLAGGHNEQYF. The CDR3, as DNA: TGTGCCAGCAGACTAGCGGGAGGGCACAATGAGCAGTACTTC.

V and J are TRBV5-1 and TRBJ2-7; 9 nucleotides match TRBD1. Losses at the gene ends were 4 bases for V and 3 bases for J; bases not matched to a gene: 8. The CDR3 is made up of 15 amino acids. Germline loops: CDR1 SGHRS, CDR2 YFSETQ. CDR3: CASSLGDRAIYEQYF. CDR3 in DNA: TGCGCCAGCAGCCTTGGGGACAGGGCGATCTACGAGCAGTACTTC.

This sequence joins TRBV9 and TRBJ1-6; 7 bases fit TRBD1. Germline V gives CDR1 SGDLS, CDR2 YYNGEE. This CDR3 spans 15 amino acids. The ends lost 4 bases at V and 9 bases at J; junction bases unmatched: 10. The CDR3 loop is CASSPDRRIGSPLHF. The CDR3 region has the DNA TGTGCCAGCAGCCCGGACAGGCGGATAGGTTCACCCCTCCACTTT. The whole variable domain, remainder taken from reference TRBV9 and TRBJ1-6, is DSGVTQTPKHLITATGQRVTLRCSPRSGDLSVYWYQQSLDQGLQFLIQYYNGEERAKGNILERFSAQQFPDLHSELNLSSLELGDSALYFCASSPDRRIGSPLHFGNGTRLTVT.

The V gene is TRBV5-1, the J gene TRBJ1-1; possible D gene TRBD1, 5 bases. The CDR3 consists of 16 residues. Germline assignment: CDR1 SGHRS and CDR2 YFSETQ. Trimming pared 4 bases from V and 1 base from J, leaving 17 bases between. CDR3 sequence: CASSPLGTGGNTEAFF. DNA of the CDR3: TGCGCCAGCAGCCCCCTTGGGACGGGGGGGAACACTGAAGCTTTCTTT.

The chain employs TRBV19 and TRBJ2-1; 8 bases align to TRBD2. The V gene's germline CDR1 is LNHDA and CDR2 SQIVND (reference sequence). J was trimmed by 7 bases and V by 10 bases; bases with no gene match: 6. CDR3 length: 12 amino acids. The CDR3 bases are TGTGCCACCCGACTAGCGCAGAATGAGCAGTTCTTC. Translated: CATRLAQNEQFF. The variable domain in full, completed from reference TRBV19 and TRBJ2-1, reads DGGITQSPKYLFRKEGQNVTLSCEQNLNHDAMYWYRQDPGQGLRLIYYSQIVNDFQKGDIAEGYSVSREKKESFPLTVTSAQKNPTAFYLCATRLAQNEQFFGPGTRLTVL.

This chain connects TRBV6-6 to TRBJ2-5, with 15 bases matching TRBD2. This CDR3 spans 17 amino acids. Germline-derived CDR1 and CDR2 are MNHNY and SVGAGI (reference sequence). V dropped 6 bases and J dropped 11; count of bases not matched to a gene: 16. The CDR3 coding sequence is TGTGCCAGCAGGCCCGGGACTAGCGGGGGGTGGCTGGATGAGCAGTACTTC. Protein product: CASRPGTSGGWLDEQYF.

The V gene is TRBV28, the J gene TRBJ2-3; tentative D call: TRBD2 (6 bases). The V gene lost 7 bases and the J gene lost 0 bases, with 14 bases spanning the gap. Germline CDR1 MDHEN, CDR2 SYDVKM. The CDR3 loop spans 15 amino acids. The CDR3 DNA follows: TGTGCCAGCACTCGGGGGAGTTATAGCACAGATACGCAGTATTTT. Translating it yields CASTRGSYSTDTQYF.

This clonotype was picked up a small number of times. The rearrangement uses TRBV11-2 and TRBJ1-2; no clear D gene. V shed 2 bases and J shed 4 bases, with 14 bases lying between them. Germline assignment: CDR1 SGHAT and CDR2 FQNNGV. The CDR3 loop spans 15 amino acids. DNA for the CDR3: TGTGCCAGCAGCTTAATGCCGGAAGCCCCCTATGGCTACACCTTC. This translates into CASSLMPEAPYGYTF.

In DNA form, the CDR3 reads TGTGCCAGCAGTTTACCCGGGGCAGCGAACACCGGGGAGCTGTTTTTT. Its protein product is CASSLPGAANTGELFF. The V and J genes are TRBV6-2 or TRBV6-3 and TRBJ2-2, with D tentatively TRBD1 or TRBD2 (5 bases each). CDR1 is MNHEY, CDR2 SVGEGT, per germline. The CDR3 runs 16 residues. V was trimmed by 4 bases and J by 0 bases, leaving 12 bases between them.